What follows are 25 T cell receptor beta chains derived from one specimen sequenced in a study of PD-1 blockade in classical Hodgkin lymphoma. All patients experienced relapse after autologous stem cell transplantation, and brentuximab vedotin exposure was variable. Profiled with immunoSEQ multiplex PCR; TCRdb holds only in-frame clones, not every one. The sample consists of 90,000 to 100,000 clones, roughly 79% of them appearing once. Sample: peripheral blood mononuclear cells (PBMCs), taken before the second cycle of nivolumab. These receptors originate from a human donor with classical Hodgkin lymphoma.

This rearrangement joins TRBV10-1 to TRBJ2-3; no clear D gene. The CDR3 runs to 15 residues. Germline CDR1 reads WNHNN; CDR2 reads SYGVQD (reference sequence). Trimming cost V 0 bases and J 1 base, with 8 bases left between them. CDR3 in amino acids: CASSESIWGTDTQYF. CDR3 bases: TGCGCCAGCAGTGAGTCGATATGGGGCACAGATACGCAGTATTTT.

J is TRBJ1-3 and V is TRBV7-2, with 8 nucleotides matching TRBD1. The V segment lost 0 bases and the J segment 2 bases; nucleotides outside the gene matches: 3. Germline CDR1 is SGHTA and CDR2 is FQGNSA. The CDR3 contains 16 residues. The CDR3 DNA reads as TGTGCCAGCAGCTTAGCCCGGACAGGGACTGGAAACACCATATATTTT. Protein product: CASSLARTGTGNTIYF.

J is TRBJ2-3 and V is TRBV9; the match to TRBD2 covers 7 bases. Trimming cost V 6 bases and J 6 bases; bases outside gene matches: 7. This CDR3 comprises 13 residues. The V gene's germline CDR1 is SGDLS and CDR2 YYNGEE. The CDR3 nucleotides are TGTGCCAGCACCTCGGGAGGAAGGGATACGCAGTATTTT. Translated: CASTSGGRDTQYF.

The genes are TRBV28 and TRBJ1-5; unclear D gene. V lost 1 base to trimming and J lost 3 bases, with 4 bases between them. Germline loops: CDR1 MDHEN, CDR2 SYDVKM. The CDR3 loop spans 13 amino acids. The CDR3 region has the DNA TGTGCCAGCAGTTTATTTCCCAATCAGCCCCAGCATTTT. Encoded protein: CASSLFPNQPQHF.

The chain has TRBV30 and TRBJ2-3; 10 bases fit TRBD2. Germline-derived CDR1 and CDR2 are GTSNPN and SVGIG (reference sequence). The CDR3 spans 15 residues. Trimming took 7 bases from V and 6 from J; bases not matched to a gene: 13. The CDR3 protein is CAFSTGTSESDTQYF. CDR3 nucleotide sequence: TGTGCCTTCTCTACCGGGACTAGCGAGTCGGATACGCAGTATTTT.

This chain links TRBV6-6 with TRBJ1-1; D is unresolved. The ends were cut back, 2 bases at V and 0 bases at J, with 4 bases in the middle. The CDR3 consists of 13 residues. The V gene's germline CDR1 is MNHNY and CDR2 SVGAGI (reference sequence). CDR3 loop: CASSYRVNTEAFF. The CDR3 DNA sequence: TGTGCCAGCAGTTACCGAGTGAACACTGAAGCTTTCTTT.

The chain joins TRBV19 to TRBJ2-2; D might be TRBD2 (6 bases). Germline CDR1 and CDR2: LNHDA and SQIVND (reference sequence). The CDR3 sequence is 13 residues long. The V end was cut by 7 bases, the J end by 6 bases, with 12 bases between. CDR3 loop: CASKREVAGELFF. As DNA, the CDR3 is TGTGCCAGTAAAAGGGAGGTAGCCGGGGAGCTGTTTTTT.

The CDR3 bases are TGTGCCAGCAGCTTGGTCGGGGGATCGGGCGAGCAGTACTTC. It translates to CASSLVGGSGEQYF. The chain links TRBV5-4 to TRBJ2-7; weak D call: TRBD2 (6 bases). This CDR3 region has 14 residues. V was shortened by 0 bases and J by 6 bases, with 13 bases between the two germline ends. The germline V gene encodes CDR1 SGHNT and CDR2 YYREEE (reference sequence).

This clone occurred once. V and J are TRBV19 and TRBJ1-1; a weak D match, TRBD1 (6 bases). Trimming stripped 5 bases from V and 0 bases from J, with 10 bases between. The CDR3 extends over 14 amino acids. CDR1 is LNHDA and CDR2 is SQIVND in the germline V gene (reference sequence). The CDR3, as DNA: TGTGCCAGTAGTTGGGGGGCCGTGAACACTGAAGCTTTCTTT. Translated: CASSWGAVNTEAFF.

The chain employs TRBV5-1 and TRBJ1-1; D uncertain. The germline CDR1 and CDR2 sequences are SGHRS and YFSETQ. V lost 5 bases and J 4 bases, leaving 12 bases between the germline ends. The length of the CDR3 is 13 residues. The CDR3 nucleotides read TGCGCCAGCAGTGTCTCCGCCGCCACTGAAGCTTTCTTT. Encoded protein: CASSVSAATEAFF. Supplemented by reference TRBV5-1 and TRBJ1-1, the full variable domain reads KAGVTQTPRYLIKTRGQQVTLSCSPISGHRSVSWYQQTPGQGLQFLFEYFSETQRNKGNFPGRFSGRQFSNSRSEMNVSTLELGDSALYLCASSVSAATEAFFGQGTRLTVV.

This clone was seen a few times. V and J are TRBV30 and TRBJ2-1; 14 bases agree with TRBD2. Per germline, CDR1 GTSNPN and CDR2 SVGIG (reference sequence). V was pared by 4 bases and J by 12 bases, with 11 bases of the junction left unmatched. The CDR3 length is 15 residues. CDR3 loop: CAWNGGLAGAIGQFF. For the CDR3, the DNA is TGTGCCTGGAACGGGGGACTAGCGGGAGCAATCGGGCAGTTCTTC.

The chain uses TRBV6-1 and TRBJ2-1; the match to TRBD2 covers 9 bases. This CDR3 is 15 amino acids long. Germline values: CDR1 MNHNS, CDR2 SASEGT. With V trimmed by 7 bases and J by 8 bases, 12 bases remained unmatched. The CDR3, as DNA: TGTGCCAGCACCACCGGGACTAGCTTGGGGTATGAGCAGTTCTTC. Translating it yields CASTTGTSLGYEQFF.

V gene TRBV10-1 combines with J gene TRBJ2-7; possibly TRBD1 for D (6 bases). Trimming took 10 bases from V and 3 from J, leaving 13 bases between them. This CDR3 spans 12 amino acids. The germline V gene has CDR1 WNHNN and CDR2 SYGVQD (reference sequence). The CDR3 protein is CATSRQDYEQYF. DNA of the CDR3: TGCGCCACTTCCCGACAGGACTACGAGCAGTACTTC.

The chain uses TRBV5-1 and TRBJ1-3; the D is unclear. The CDR3 contains 16 residues. Trimming removed 4 bases at V and 0 bases at J, with 14 bases between. Germline assignment: CDR1 SGHRS and CDR2 YFSETQ. The CDR3 DNA sequence: TGCGCCAGCAGCCTGGGGTGGGCGAGCTCTGGAAACACCATATATTTT. Translation: CASSLGWASSGNTIYF.

The V and J genes are TRBV7-2 and TRBJ2-7, with 8 bases identical to TRBD1. The length of the CDR3 is 15 residues. The trim removed 0 bases at V and 9 bases at J, leaving 10 bases unmatched. Germline lookup yields CDR1 SGHTA and CDR2 FQGNSA. CDR3 nucleotide sequence: TGTGCCAGCAGCTTAGCACCTGGACAGGGTGGGGGGCAGTACTTC. Amino acid sequence: CASSLAPGQGGGQYF.

The chain couples TRBV9 to TRBJ2-1, with 8 bases aligning to TRBD2. There are 16 residues in the CDR3. V lost 0 bases to trimming and J lost 4 bases; unmatched junction nucleotides: 6. Germline lookup yields CDR1 SGDLS and CDR2 YYNGEE. In nucleotides, the CDR3 is TGTGCCAGCAGCGTAGCTCTCGCGGGAGGTTACAATGAGCAGTTCTTC. Amino acid sequence: CASSVALAGGYNEQFF.

The V and J genes are TRBV28 and TRBJ1-4; D is undetermined. Germline V gives CDR1 MDHEN, CDR2 SYDVKM. The CDR3 has 15 residues. Trimming cost V 5 bases and J 4 bases, with 14 bases left between them. In DNA, the CDR3 is TGTGCCAGCAGTCCGCCCGGGCGCCGTAATGAAAAACTGTTTTTT. Its protein product is CASSPPGRRNEKLFF.

V usage is TRBV6-5 and J usage is TRBJ1-4; D call uncertain. Trimming removed 3 bases at V and 0 bases at J, with 11 bases between. The CDR3 totals 16 residues. Germline V CDR1 and CDR2: MNHEY, SVGAGI. The CDR3: CASSYSVGTTNEKLFF. For the CDR3, the DNA is TGTGCCAGCAGTTATTCCGTCGGAACAACTAATGAAAAACTGTTTTTT.

CDR3 DNA: TGTGCCAGTAGTCTTAGACAGGGGCAAGGCTACACCTTC. It translates to CASSLRQGQGYTF. V usage is TRBV19 and J usage is TRBJ1-2; 8 bases line up with TRBD1. V shed 5 bases, J shed 8 bases, and the junction held 7 bases outside the gene matches. The CDR3 consists of 13 residues. The germline V gene has CDR1 LNHDA and CDR2 SQIVND (reference sequence).

The chain uses TRBV30 and TRBJ2-1, with D unclear. Trimming stripped 3 bases from V and 8 bases from J, with 11 bases between. The germline V gene encodes CDR1 GTSNPN and CDR2 SVGIG (reference sequence). The CDR3 sequence is 12 residues long. CDR3 DNA: TGTGCCTGGAGCGAGCCCGGCGATGAGCAGTTCTTC. The encoded protein is CAWSEPGDEQFF.

This chain joins TRBV30 and TRBJ1-2; D is unclear. The germline V and J ends were trimmed by 2 bases and 13 bases, with 20 bases remaining between them. This CDR3 is built from 13 residues. The germline gives CDR1 GTSNPN, CDR2 SVGIG (reference sequence). CDR3 in amino acids: CAWSPNTGLFPTF. CDR3 DNA sequence: TGTGCCTGGAGTCCAAACACCGGACTCTTCCCCACCTTC.

The chain has TRBV5-8 and TRBJ1-5; D uncertain. Germline V gene data show CDR1 as SGHTS and CDR2 as YDEGEE. The CDR3 has 15 residues. V was clipped by 0 bases and J by 0 bases, with 7 bases between them. CDR3 protein: CASSLAYYSNQPQHF. For the CDR3, the DNA is TGTGCCAGCAGCTTGGCGTATTATAGCAATCAGCCCCAGCATTTT. Full variable domain (outside the CDR3, taken from reference TRBV5-8 and TRBJ1-5): EAGVTQSPTHLIKTRGQQATLRCSPISGHTSVYWYQQALGLGLQFLLWYDEGEERNRGNFPPRFSGRQFPNYSSELNVNALELEDSALYLCASSLAYYSNQPQHFGDGTRLSIL.

The chain combines TRBV27 with TRBJ1-5; D is undetermined. The V end lost 3 bases, the J end lost 0 bases, and 9 bases lay between the germline ends. The CDR3 covers 15 residues. Germline values: CDR1 MNHEY, CDR2 SMNVEV (reference sequence). In nucleotides, the CDR3 is TGTGCCAGCAGTTTTACACCATATAGCAATCAGCCCCAGCATTTT. Translated, it gives CASSFTPYSNQPQHF.

The chain uses TRBV4-2 and TRBJ1-2, with D hard to call. The CDR3 totals 15 residues. Germline-derived CDR1 and CDR2 are LGHNA and YNFKEQ. The V end lost 1 base, the J end lost 2 bases, and 11 bases lay between the germline ends. The CDR3 DNA sequence: TGTGCCAGCAGCCAAGCTAGGCAGAGGAACTATGGCTACACCTTC. Translated, it gives CASSQARQRNYGYTF.

The chain carries TRBV19 and TRBJ2-4; maybe TRBD2 (6 bases). The germline V and J ends were trimmed by 3 bases and 10 bases, with 22 bases remaining between them. This CDR3 region has 16 residues. The germline CDR1 and CDR2 sequences are LNHDA and SQIVND (reference sequence). The CDR3 spells CASSIFGGSGTEIQYF. Here the CDR3 DNA reads TGTGCCAGTAGTATCTTTGGGGGGTCTGGGACTGAAATTCAGTACTTC.